The entry below describes one T cell receptor beta chain. Its specific antigen is unknown. One base away there is no much larger clone; base qualities are not given. The data originate from a study of blood T cell repertoires in COVID-19 (dated by TCRdb to 2019 to 2021). At the level of the whole study: Collaborator samples came from the United States, Italy and Spain and covered acute and convalescent phases of COVID-19. Where HLA class I and class II types were available, the types were taken from metadata supplied by the sample provider, not from assay-based typing. The material from the prospective study consisted of cDNA or gDNA derived from T cells, B-cell-depleted T cells, or PBMCs. The sample metadata nearly always contained a de-identified subject ID, COVID-19 status, age in years and sex. A freely available public database, intended as a resource for researchers studying the immune response to SARS-CoV-2, is where the repertoires were released. Subjects who had been exposed to COVID-19, were actively infected with it, or had recovered from it provided the deeply sampled blood TCRbeta repertoires that made up the dataset. Samples came from the ongoing ImmuneRACE study (first 160 participants) plus 1,254 subjects from 6 global collaborators. Points the paper makes about the study in general: Clinical and demographic metadata were provided uncurated, with the amount varying by source and participant.

From the cysteine through the phenylalanine, the CDR3 covers 14 amino acids. Kept here is only the CDR3 DNA, which spans 42 bases and is read in frame from base 1. The germline V gene (reference sequence) provides CDR1 SEHNR and CDR2 FQNEAQ. V and J are truncated by 5 bases and 6 bases respectively, leaving an intervening sequence of 14 bases. TCRbeta CDR3 regions were amplified from genomic DNA using the immunoSEQ Assay, a bias-controlled multiplex PCR. In the original analysis: The number of nucleated cells in each sample was estimated by amplification of reference gene primers within the assay. To quantify the absolute abundance of each unique TCRbeta CDR3 rearrangement, sequence reads were collapsed and filtered. For each sample, productive Simpson clonality was calculated as the square root of Simpson's diversity index across productive rearrangements. TCRdb carries this immuneACCESS record with in-frame sequences only. Its versions omit some clonotypes, under half of them owing to an unresolved V gene in the studies checked, with the rest unexplained. The V and J calls and clone size come from that table; D and trimming were worked out from the DNA. This sample holds some 20,000 clones; more than 75% were observed only once. Around 17% of the sample is held by the ten biggest clonotypes.

The collaborating institutions used their own protocols to collect whole blood in K2EDTA tubes. For TCRbeta analysis, collaborator samples were shipped as frozen whole blood, as isolated PBMCs, or as DNA extracted from either sample type. The chain is encoded by TRBV7-9 joined to TRBJ1-5; the D gene identity is not certain. The sample was peripheral blood. The source is a human donor with active COVID-19. The donor label of this sample is uncertain. The DNA is TGTGCCAGCAGCCAACTAGACGCGGGTCAGCCCCAGCATTTT. Protein translation: CASSQLDAGQPQHF. The full variable domain, with segments outside the CDR3 supplied by the reference TRBV7-9 and TRBJ1-5 proteins, appears as DTGVSQNPRHKITKRGQNVTFRCDPISEHNRLYWYRQTLGQGPEFLTYFQNEAQLEKSRLLSDRFSAERPKGSFSTLEIQRTEQGDSAMYLCASSQLDAGQPQHFGDGTRLSIL.